The 26 T cell receptor beta chains listed next were all sequenced from one sample in a study of CD8+ T cells in alopecia areata. The treatment was: oral pan-JAK inhibitor, 5-10 mg twice daily. RNA extraction was followed by reverse transcription into cDNA, which acted as the sequencing template. Generated by immunoSEQ multiplex PCR, the TCRdb table keeps only in-frame clones and is missing some. Of 80,000 to 100,000 clones listed, around 47% are singletons. The material sequenced was CD8+ T cells sorted from blood, taken at week 24, from a patient treated with tofacitinib. The receptors stem from a human donor with alopecia areata.

This clone was found once. The CDR3 DNA reads as TGTGCCAGCAGTGAAGGGGAGTATAGCAATCAGCCCCAGCATTTT. Its translation is CASSEGEYSNQPQHF. The chain combines TRBV6-1 with TRBJ1-5; D is uncertain. CDR3 size: 15 residues. Trimming shortened V by 1 base and J by 0 bases, and 7 bases separated the two germline ends. Germline loops: CDR1 MNHNS, CDR2 SASEGT.

The J gene is TRBJ1-1, the V gene TRBV4-1, with D unresolved. The CDR3 contains 14 residues. Germline lookup yields CDR1 MGHRA and CDR2 YSYEKL. V dropped 3 bases and J dropped 3 bases, with 11 bases sitting between them. CDR3 sequence reads: CASSQVPSDTEAFF. The CDR3 bases are TGCGCCAGCAGCCAGGTGCCCTCGGACACTGAAGCTTTCTTT.

This clone was seen a few times. Distinct nucleotide sequences in the sample also encode this CDR3. The chain has TRBV9 and TRBJ1-5; D unclear. V gave up 0 bases and J gave up 1 base, with 5 bases separating them. Germline-derived CDR1 and CDR2 are SGDLS and YYNGEE. The CDR3 has 14 residues. CDR3 amino acids: CASSVGGSNQPQHF. The CDR3 DNA reads as TGTGCCAGCAGCGTAGGAGGCAGCAATCAGCCCCAGCATTTT.

The chain has TRBV4-1 and TRBJ2-7; TRBD2 matches 9 bases. Trimming cost V 1 base and J 4 bases; bases outside gene matches: 14. The CDR3 has 18 residues. CDR1 is MGHRA, CDR2 YSYEKL, per germline. CDR3: CASSQVHLAGQLGYEQYF. As DNA, the CDR3 is TGCGCCAGCAGCCAAGTGCACCTAGCGGGACAGCTCGGGTACGAGCAGTACTTC.

The chain has TRBV29-1 and TRBJ2-1, with unresolved D. CDR1 is SQVTM and CDR2 is ANQGSEA in the germline V gene. V lost 4 bases to trimming and J lost 7 bases, with 8 bases between them. This CDR3 region has 11 residues. The CDR3 is CSVVWGNEQFF. For the CDR3, the DNA is TGCAGCGTTGTTTGGGGAAATGAGCAGTTCTTC.

The J gene is TRBJ1-3, the V gene TRBV4-1, with 8 nucleotides matching TRBD1. V gave up 0 bases and J gave up 0 bases; unmatched junction bases: 1. The CDR3 has 16 residues. Germline CDR1 and CDR2: MGHRA and YSYEKL. The CDR3: CASSQDGQGSGNTIYF. CDR3 bases: TGCGCCAGCAGCCAAGATGGACAGGGCTCTGGAAACACCATATATTTT.

This clone was seen only once. The chain uses TRBV13 and TRBJ2-1; D is ambiguous. The CDR3 runs 13 residues. Between the trimmed V and J ends, which lost 2 bases and 2 bases, there was a span of 4 bases. Germline V gene lookup returns CDR1 PRHDT and CDR2 FYEKMQ (reference sequence). The CDR3 nucleotides read TGTGCCAGCAGCTTAAAGGCCTACAATGAGCAGTTCTTC. Translated, it gives CASSLKAYNEQFF.

This clone has just a few counts. The rearrangement links TRBV4-3 to TRBJ2-7, with D hard to call. The germline CDR1 and CDR2 sequences are LGHNA and YSLEER. V shed 1 base and J shed 0 bases, with 10 bases lying between them. The CDR3 consists of 15 residues. The CDR3 loop reads CASSQALSPSYEQYF. As DNA, the CDR3 is TGCGCCAGCAGCCAAGCTCTAAGCCCCTCCTACGAGCAGTACTTC.

The J gene is TRBJ2-1, the V gene TRBV9; D is undetermined. Germline V gene data show CDR1 as SGDLS and CDR2 as YYNGEE. V gave up 0 bases and J gave up 7 bases, with 5 bases separating them. This CDR3 is 12 amino acids long. CDR3: CASSVAANEQFF. The CDR3 bases are TGTGCCAGCAGCGTAGCGGCGAATGAGCAGTTCTTC.

The gene calls are TRBV6-6 and TRBJ2-5; D gene uncertain. CDR1 and CDR2 (germline): MNHNY, SVGAGI (reference sequence). The CDR3 has 14 residues. V was cut by 5 bases and J by 2 bases, with 12 bases left in between. The DNA for the CDR3 is TGTGCCAGCAGTACCTTGACACCTCAAGAGACCCAGTACTTC. Protein product: CASSTLTPQETQYF.

The rearrangement joins TRBV9 to TRBJ2-2, with D perhaps TRBD1 (5 bases). This CDR3 has 15 residues. Germline CDR1 reads SGDLS; CDR2 reads YYNGEE. V lost 0 bases to trimming and J lost 0 bases, with 6 bases between them. CDR3 sequence reads: CASSVGGTNTGELFF. The DNA for the CDR3 is TGTGCCAGCAGCGTAGGGGGCACGAACACCGGGGAGCTGTTTTTT.

There are a few counts of this clone. The chain links TRBV29-1 to TRBJ2-2, with unresolved D. Trimming stripped 5 bases from V and 0 bases from J, with 4 bases between. Per germline, CDR1 SQVTM and CDR2 ANQGSEA. The CDR3 is 12 amino acids. Written as DNA, the CDR3 is TGCAGCGTTTTGGCGAACACCGGGGAGCTGTTTTTT. As protein: CSVLANTGELFF.

This clone was found a few times. The chain joins TRBV27 to TRBJ1-2; D may be TRBD1 (5 bases). V was clipped by 4 bases and J by 4 bases, with 10 bases between them. Per germline, CDR1 MNHEY and CDR2 SMNVEV (reference sequence). The CDR3 loop spans 13 amino acids. For the CDR3, the DNA is TGTGCCAGCAGTTACGGGGACGCCTATGGCTACACCTTC. Translation gives CASSYGDAYGYTF.

This chain connects TRBV29-1 to TRBJ1-2, with 7 bases lining up with TRBD1. The CDR3 is 13 amino acids. With V trimmed by 6 bases and J by 4 bases, 8 bases remained unmatched. In germline, CDR1 is SQVTM, CDR2 ANQGSEA. CDR3 DNA sequence: TGCAGCGTGGCTCCGGGACAGCGCTATGGCTACACCTTC. Its translation: CSVAPGQRYGYTF.

The chain carries TRBV2 and TRBJ2-7; TRBD1 matches 10 bases. CDR1 SNHLY and CDR2 FYNNEI come from the germline V gene. This CDR3 is 13 amino acids long. Trimming at V came to 10 bases and at J to 3 bases, leaving 6 bases not matched to a gene. The CDR3 spells CAISGTGDYEQYF. The CDR3, as DNA: TGTGCCATCTCCGGGACAGGGGACTACGAGCAGTACTTC.

The sample holds a few counts of this clone. This chain connects TRBV4-2 to TRBJ2-1, with 11 bases that match TRBD2. V gave up 0 bases and J gave up 15 bases; unmatched junction bases: 1. Germline V lookup: CDR1 LGHNA, CDR2 YNFKEQ. The CDR3 is made up of 12 amino acids. DNA of the CDR3: TGTGCCAGCAGCCAAGACGGGACTAGCGGGTTCTTC. This encodes CASSQDGTSGFF.

This clone was observed a handful of times. The chain carries TRBV19 and TRBJ1-5, with D hard to call. The CDR3 length is 13 residues. Per the germline V gene, CDR1 is LNHDA and CDR2 is SQIVND (reference sequence). Trimming removed 1 base from V and 5 bases from J, with 6 bases in between. The CDR3 bases are TGTGCCAGTAGTATAGTTGCCCATCAGCCCCAGCATTTT. This translates into CASSIVAHQPQHF.

The V gene is TRBV9, the J gene TRBJ1-1; D call uncertain. CDR3 length: 15 amino acids. V lost 2 bases and J 0 bases, leaving 11 bases between the germline ends. From germline, CDR1 is SGDLS and CDR2 YYNGEE. The CDR3 nucleotides read TGTGCCAGCAGCGTTGATGGGTCCATGAACACTGAAGCTTTCTTT. Amino acid sequence: CASSVDGSMNTEAFF.

This clone was counted a few times. The rearrangement joins TRBV7-9 to TRBJ2-7, with a weak D call TRBD1 (5 bases). V shed 3 bases and J shed 0 bases, with 12 bases lying between them. CDR3 size: 15 residues. CDR1 is SEHNR and CDR2 is FQNEAQ in the germline V gene (reference sequence). CDR3 residues: CASSFVGASSYEQYF. In nucleotides, the CDR3 is TGTGCCAGCAGCTTCGTAGGGGCAAGCTCCTACGAGCAGTACTTC.

The chain couples TRBV7-9 to TRBJ1-5; D not certain. Germline CDR1 is SEHNR and CDR2 is FQNEAQ (reference sequence). Trimming stripped 0 bases from V and 5 bases from J, with 8 bases between. The CDR3 spans 14 residues. The CDR3 coding sequence is TGTGCCAGCAGCTTAGCAGGGCACGATCAGCCCCAGCATTTT. Translated, it gives CASSLAGHDQPQHF.

This clone appeared a few times. The rearrangement uses TRBV29-1 and TRBJ2-7; D is perhaps TRBD1 or TRBD2 (5 bases each). The germline V and J ends were trimmed by 7 bases and 0 bases, with 13 bases remaining between them. The CDR3 length is 13 residues. Per germline, CDR1 SQVTM and CDR2 ANQGSEA. The CDR3 loop reads CSGLTGPSYEQYF. The CDR3 nucleotides are TGCAGCGGCCTCACGGGACCCTCCTACGAGCAGTACTTC.

This sequence joins TRBV5-1 and TRBJ2-7; no reliable D call. This CDR3 is 14 amino acids long. Germline V gives CDR1 SGHRS, CDR2 YFSETQ. V gave up 0 bases and J gave up 3 bases, with 10 bases separating them. The CDR3 is CASSLGQAVYEQYF. The CDR3 DNA reads TGCGCCAGCAGCTTGGGGCAGGCAGTCTACGAGCAGTACTTC.

This clone was seen only a few times. This chain joins TRBV30 and TRBJ2-7, with TRBD2 identical over 11 bases. The V and J ends lost 0 bases and 5 bases, in that order; junction bases with no gene match: 0. CDR3 length: 13 residues. Per the germline V gene, CDR1 is GTSNPN and CDR2 is SVGIG (reference sequence). The CDR3 is CAWSVLAGDEQYF. The DNA of the CDR3 is TGTGCCTGGAGTGTACTAGCGGGAGACGAGCAGTACTTC. The whole variable domain, filled in from reference TRBV30 and TRBJ2-7, reads SQTIHQWPATLVQPVGSPLSLECTVEGTSNPNLYWYRQAAGRGLQLLFYSVGIGQISSEVPQNLSASRPQDRQFILSSKKLLLSDSGFYLCAWSVLAGDEQYFGPGTRLTVT.

This clone was picked up a small number of times. The chain couples TRBV7-9 to TRBJ2-1; D is uncertain. The CDR3 totals 14 residues. From germline, CDR1 is SEHNR and CDR2 FQNEAQ (reference sequence). V lost 4 bases to trimming and J lost 7 bases, with 14 bases between them. CDR3 nucleotides: TGTGCCAGCAGCTCCCCCACAGCCGGGAATGAGCAGTTCTTC. Its translation is CASSSPTAGNEQFF.

This chain connects TRBV27 to TRBJ2-1, with D perhaps TRBD2 (5 bases). The CDR3 totals 14 residues. Germline V gene data show CDR1 as MNHEY and CDR2 as SMNVEV (reference sequence). Trimming removed 6 bases at V and 8 bases at J, with 17 bases between. The CDR3: CASSRGPSRDEQFF. CDR3 bases: TGTGCCAGCAGCCGAGGGCCGTCTCGCGATGAGCAGTTCTTC.

V usage is TRBV7-6 and J usage is TRBJ2-7, with 9 positions matching TRBD1. V lost 4 bases, J lost 2 bases, and 6 bases stayed unmatched. The CDR3 runs 15 residues. Germline V gene lookup returns CDR1 SGHVS and CDR2 FNYEAQ. CDR3 sequence (DNA): TGTGCCAGCAGCTCCGGGACAGGGCTTGCCTACGAGCAGTACTTC. Translated: CASSSGTGLAYEQYF.